A selection of T cell receptor beta chains follows, all from one sample in a study of blood T cells in healthy people across ages. TCRdb re-called the 5' RACE reads with MiXCR, one entry per CDR3 protein. Of around 1,900,000 distinct CDR3 sequences in the sample, 30% to 40% were seen once. The specimen sequenced was blood. The receptor set was obtained from a human donor in good health. The CDR3 runs from the conserved cysteine through the conserved F or W. The order of the fields is J gene, clone size, V gene, D gene, CDR3 protein, CDR3 DNA. A D gene is named only where the DNA matches it firmly. Size is omitted from some rows. Given values are once, few, many or a class for expanded clones.

TRBJ2-5,many,TRBV5-1,NA,CASSSAQGGQETQYF,TGCGCCAGCAGTTCTGCTCAGGGTGGGCAAGAGACCCAGTACTTC
TRBJ2-2,many,TRBV5-1,NA,CASSPYTGELFF,TGTGCCAGCAGCCCCTACACCGGGGAGCTGTTTTTT
TRBJ2-3,NA,TRBV7-2,NA,CASSTVVGGLTSTDTQYF,TGTGCCAGCAGCACCGTAGTGGGGGGTCTCACTAGCACAGATACGCAGTATTTT
TRBJ1-2,NA,TRBV4-1,NA,CASSQEPLYGYTF,TGCGCCAGCAGCCAAGAACCACTCTATGGCTACACCTTC
TRBJ2-1,once,TRBV5-1,TRBD2,CASSQGTSGVAYNEQFF,TGCGCCAGCAGCCAAGGGACTAGCGGGGTCGCCTACAATGAGCAGTTCTTC
TRBJ1-1,NA,TRBV28,NA,CASSLRGLNAEAFF,TGTGCCAGCAGTTTACGGGGGCTGAACGCTGAAGCTTTCTTT
TRBJ2-7,NA,TRBV4-1,TRBD1,CAGSQAWGQGIYEQYF,TGCGCTGGCAGCCAAGCCTGGGGACAGGGTATCTACGAGCAGTACTTC
TRBJ1-6,NA,TRBV5-1,NA,CASSHQGDGSPLHF,TGCGCCAGCAGCCATCAGGGTGACGGGTCACCCCTCCACTTT
TRBJ1-2,few,TRBV12-3/TRBV12-4,TRBD1,CASSPYRGSYYGYTF,TGTGCCAGCAGTCCTTACAGGGGGTCCTACTATGGCTACACCTTC
TRBJ2-5,many,TRBV7-9,NA,CASSRATETQYF,TGTGCCAGCAGCCGGGCAACGGAGACCCAGTACTTC
TRBJ1-5,NA,TRBV5-1,TRBD1,CASSSYPGTAQPQHF,TGCGCCAGCAGCTCGTACCCCGGGACAGCTCAGCCCCAGCATTTT
TRBJ2-6,few,TRBV13,NA,CASNQGLSGANVLTF,TGTGCCAGCAACCAGGGGCTCTCTGGGGCCAACGTCCTGACTTTC
TRBJ2-1,NA,TRBV20-1,TRBD1,CSANPPGQGAREQFF,TGCAGTGCGAACCCTCCGGGACAGGGGGCGCGCGAGCAGTTCTTC
TRBJ1-6,NA,TRBV2,NA,CASSDNRAFNSPLHF,TGTGCCAGCAGTGATAACAGGGCTTTTAATTCACCCCTCCACTTT
TRBJ2-1,NA,TRBV20-1,NA,CSARGQLAGNEQFF,TGCAGTGCTAGGGGCCAGCTTGCGGGAAATGAGCAGTTCTTC
TRBJ1-5,NA,TRBV4-3,NA,CASSLNRLVDQPQHF,TGCGCCAGCAGCCTCAACAGGCTAGTCGATCAGCCCCAGCATTTT
TRBJ2-7,NA,TRBV4-1,NA,CASSQSLNRDGAYEQYF,TGCGCCAGCAGCCAAAGCTTAAACAGGGACGGCGCCTACGAGCAGTACTTC
TRBJ1-2,NA,TRBV12-3/TRBV12-4,TRBD1,CASSIPGQVLGGYTF,TGTGCCAGCAGTATCCCGGGACAGGTCCTTGGTGGCTACACCTTC